A single sample is the source of the 18 T cell receptor beta chains below, sequenced in a study of graft-versus-host responses after intestinal transplantation. These receptors are not linked to any known antigen. Produced via immunoSEQ multiplex PCR; TCRdb's table is partial and in-frame only. The sample includes over 85,000 clones, around 93% seen only once; the top ten take 0.4% to 0.65%. The sample was unstimulated CD8+ T cells sorted from spleen or lymph node cells, taken before intestinal transplant. The receptors were gathered from a human donor who received an intestinal transplant.

This clone was seen just once. One end of the junction is discordant with germline, which a read error may explain. CDR3 residues: CASSLGRSDTQYF. DNA of the CDR3: TGTGCTAGCAGCTTAGGCCGCTCAGATACGCAGTATTTT. The V gene is TRBV7-7, the J gene TRBJ2-3; D remains unclear. The CDR3 consists of 13 residues. CDR1 and CDR2 (germline): SSHAT, FNYEAQ (reference sequence).

The V call is TRBV6-1, the J call TRBJ2-1; 8 nucleotides agree with TRBD2. Trimming took 2 bases from V and 6 from J; bases not matched to a gene: 3. This CDR3 has 14 residues. Germline lookup yields CDR1 MNHNS and CDR2 SASEGT. The CDR3 DNA is TGTGCCAGCAGTGAACCGGGACTAGTCAATGAGCAGTTCTTC. Residues: CASSEPGLVNEQFF.

The V gene is TRBV7-2, the J gene TRBJ2-5; D unclear. Trimming stripped 5 bases from V and 4 bases from J, with 20 bases between. The CDR3 spans 16 residues. Germline CDR1 and CDR2: SGHTA and FQGNSA. The DNA of the CDR3 is TGTGCCAGCAGCCGTTTTTACACAGAGCTGGGAGAGACCCAGTACTTC. It translates to CASSRFYTELGETQYF.

The chain carries TRBV6-5 and TRBJ1-4; 8 bases fit TRBD1. The ends lost 6 bases at V and 4 bases at J; junction bases unmatched: 4. The CDR3 contains 14 residues. CDR1 and CDR2 (germline): MNHEY, SVGAGI. The CDR3 protein is CASSEQGVNEKLFF. CDR3 DNA sequence: TGTGCCAGCAGCGAACAGGGGGTTAATGAAAAACTGTTTTTT.

The chain employs TRBV13 and TRBJ2-2; D remains ambiguous. The CDR3 loop spans 12 amino acids. The V end was cut by 3 bases, the J end by 6 bases, with 5 bases between. Per germline, CDR1 PRHDT and CDR2 FYEKMQ (reference sequence). The CDR3 region is CASSFLAGELFF. The CDR3 DNA follows: TGTGCCAGCAGCTTTTTAGCCGGGGAGCTGTTTTTT.

The rearrangement links TRBV19 to TRBJ2-7; 7 positions agree with TRBD1. From germline, CDR1 is LNHDA and CDR2 SQIVND (reference sequence). The CDR3 length is 15 residues. V gave up 5 bases and J gave up 2 bases; unmatched junction bases: 9. The CDR3 loop is CASSFPDRHTYEQYF. The CDR3 region has the DNA TGTGCCAGTAGTTTCCCGGACAGGCACACCTACGAGCAGTACTTC.

The rearrangement links TRBV7-6 to TRBJ2-2; no clear D gene. Looked up from germline, CDR1 is SGHVS and CDR2 is FNYEAQ. Between the trimmed V and J ends, which lost 1 base and 4 bases, there was a span of 4 bases. The CDR3 has 13 residues. The CDR3 region is CASSLEPTGELFF. The CDR3 region has the DNA TGTGCCAGCAGCTTAGAGCCCACCGGGGAGCTGTTTTTT.

This chain uses TRBV27 with TRBJ2-3; D not resolved. V was shortened by 2 bases and J by 1 base, with 4 bases between the two germline ends. The V gene's germline CDR1 is MNHEY and CDR2 SMNVEV (reference sequence). The CDR3 covers 13 residues. CDR3 DNA: TGTGCCAGCAGTTTAGTCCGCACAGATACGCAGTATTTT. This codes for CASSLVRTDTQYF.

This chain joins TRBV28 and TRBJ1-4; D is ambiguous. This CDR3 is built from 15 residues. Looked up from germline, CDR1 is MDHEN and CDR2 is SYDVKM. Trimming took 3 bases from V and 0 from J, leaving 8 bases between them. As DNA, the CDR3 is TGTGCCAGCAGTTTTATTGCAGCAACTAATGAAAAACTGTTTTTT. Residues: CASSFIAATNEKLFF.

The V gene is TRBV7-2, the J gene TRBJ1-2, with 7 bases aligning to TRBD1. The CDR3 has 14 amino acids. CDR1 is SGHTA, CDR2 FQGNSA, per germline. V lost 0 bases and J lost 4; bases outside the gene matches: 2. The CDR3 DNA follows: TGTGCCAGCAGCTTAGCGCGACAGGGCTATGGCTACACCTTC. This sequence encodes CASSLARQGYGYTF. Supplemented by reference TRBV7-2 and TRBJ1-2, the full variable domain reads GAGVSQSPSNKVTEKGKDVELRCDPISGHTALYWYRQSLGQGLEFLIYFQGNSAPDKSGLPSDRFSAERTGGSVSTLTIQRTQQEDSAVYLCASSLARQGYGYTFGSGTRLTVV.

This chain connects TRBV7-9 to TRBJ1-6; TRBD1 matches at 9 bases. The germline V gene encodes CDR1 SEHNR and CDR2 FQNEAQ (reference sequence). J was trimmed by 7 bases and V by 6 bases; bases with no gene match: 4. This CDR3 is built from 14 residues. This CDR3 reads CASSKTGGNSPLHF. The CDR3 nucleotides are TGTGCCAGCAGTAAAACAGGGGGCAATTCACCCCTCCACTTT.

This chain links TRBV30 with TRBJ1-4; 9 positions match TRBD1. The germline V gene encodes CDR1 GTSNPN and CDR2 SVGIG (reference sequence). The CDR3 spans 14 residues. Unmatched junction bases numbered 6, after V lost 2 bases and J lost 8 bases. CDR3 in DNA: TGTGCCTGGAGTAGAGGGACAGGGCAGGAAAAACTGTTTTTT. Protein product: CAWSRGTGQEKLFF.

The genes are TRBV28 and TRBJ2-7; 10 nucleotides match TRBD2. The junction had 6 bases not matched to a gene; V was cut back by 1 base and J by 0 bases. Germline CDR1 and CDR2: MDHEN and SYDVKM. The CDR3 covers 17 residues. The CDR3 sequence: CASSLSTSGTFSYEQYF. CDR3 coding DNA: TGTGCCAGCAGTTTATCTACTAGCGGGACTTTCTCCTACGAGCAGTACTTC.

The V and J genes are TRBV28 and TRBJ2-7; D is uncertain. Deletions cut 7 bases from V and 3 bases from J, with 4 bases between. CDR3 size: 10 residues. The germline CDR1 and CDR2 sequences are MDHEN and SYDVKM. CDR3 sequence: CASTHYEQYF. CDR3 nucleotides: TGTGCCAGCACCCACTACGAGCAGTACTTC.

The chain is built from TRBV14 and TRBJ2-7; D call uncertain. This CDR3 contains 12 residues. CDR1 and CDR2 from the germline V gene are SGHDN and FVKESK. Trimming took 0 bases from V and 6 from J, leaving 6 bases between them. The DNA of the CDR3 is TGTGCCAGCAGCCAAGATTTGTTCGAGCAGTACTTC. It translates to CASSQDLFEQYF.

The chain recombines TRBV27 with TRBJ1-2, with D possibly matching TRBD1 (6 bases). V was cut by 4 bases and J by 4 bases, with 10 bases left in between. Germline loops: CDR1 MNHEY, CDR2 SMNVEV (reference sequence). CDR3 size: 13 residues. This chain's CDR3 is CASSSTGSYGYTF. The CDR3 DNA is TGTGCCAGCAGTTCCACAGGGTCCTATGGCTACACCTTC.

V and J are TRBV7-9 and TRBJ1-4, with no clear D. The V end was cut by 1 base, the J end by 8 bases, with 11 bases between. Per the germline V gene, CDR1 is SEHNR and CDR2 is FQNEAQ (reference sequence). The CDR3 contains 14 residues. DNA of the CDR3: TGTGCCAGCAGCTTAGAACAGAAACAGGAAAAACTGTTTTTT. Encoded protein: CASSLEQKQEKLFF.

The chain carries TRBV19 and TRBJ2-1; 10 bases line up with TRBD1. The CDR3 has 15 residues. The germline CDR1 and CDR2 sequences are LNHDA and SQIVND (reference sequence). Unmatched junction bases numbered 4, after V lost 1 base and J lost 7 bases. This CDR3 is CASSIGQGARNEQFF. CDR3 nucleotide sequence: TGTGCCAGTAGTATAGGACAGGGGGCTAGGAATGAGCAGTTCTTC.